This T cell receptor beta chain was found in a study of shared clonotypes between healthy human individuals. Notes on the study in general: Naive CD4 clonotypes were shared across several donors at about 5%.

Measured with immunoSEQ multiplex PCR; TCRdb has only the in-frame clones, and not every one. Of more than 550,000 clones in the sample, about 92% were seen once. The V gene's germline CDR1 is SGHVS and CDR2 FQNEAQ. The CDR3 totals 13 residues. Trimming cost V 5 bases and J 4 bases, with 12 bases left between them. On this clone itself: The antigen is undetermined. This sample also contains other DNA sequences that code for the same CDR3.

The TCR originated in a man between 18 and 35 years old in good health. Some clones in this sample may be carry-over from other donors' samples. The V call is TRBV7-8, the J call TRBJ2-7; D assignment may be TRBD1 or TRBD2 (7 bases each). The sequenced sample consisted of memory CD8+ T cells from PBMCs. Stated subset: CD45RO+ cells pooled with CCR7-negative TemRA cells. CDR3: CASSPRGGYEQYF. CDR3 DNA sequence: TGTGCCAGCAGCCCCAGGGGGGGATACGAGCAGTACTTC.